The TCR beta chain under discussion was sequenced for a study of CD8 T cells in ankylosing spondylitis (dated by TCRdb to 2016 to 2017). Looking at the study overall: T cell receptor beta repertoires were profiled in healthy donors and ankylosing spondylitis patients so that disease-linked TCR variants could be found. The full study cohort comprised about 25 ankylosing spondylitis patients and 110 or so healthy donors. Samples of peripheral blood were taken, and for ankylosing spondylitis patients, synovial fluid was collected as well.

This clonotype came up a few times. The specificity of this receptor is unknown. Qualities for individual bases were not recorded, and no much larger clone is one base off. There are 15 amino acids in the CDR3, from cysteine to phenylalanine inclusive. Here the CDR3 DNA is all that survives: 45 bases in frame from base 1. V sheds 3 bases and J sheds 6 bases, leaving 15 bases between their ends. CDR1 and CDR2 are drawn from the germline V gene (reference sequence): LGHDT, YNNKEL. Sequenced using an Illumina HiSeq 2500. Quantitative 5'-RACE with molecular barcodes was used to prepare TCR beta libraries. In the original analysis: A new computational method, built on a probabilistic model of VDJ rearrangement, was used to identify disease-linked TCR variants. TCRdb cleaned the public reads at Q25 with fastp, built clones with MiXCR and kept in-frame beta chains. Every distinct CDR3 protein forms one entry, paired with its most common genes and DNA. The V and J calls were determined by TCRdb, not by the authors. This sample lists roughly 700,000 distinct CDR3 sequences; roughly 20% were detected once. Together, the top ten hold under 20% of the sample.

On the study overall, not on this receptor specifically: The disease-linked clones were reported to be significantly enriched in matched synovial fluid samples from ankylosing spondylitis patients. Blood from ankylosing spondylitis patients appeared to be characterized by a TCR beta motif made up of under ten highly homologous amino acid variants. Some motif variants had previously been reported in the synovial fluid and blood of reactive arthritis patients, which suggests shared mechanisms of disease initiation. The disease-linked clones had a CD8+ phenotype and were found at relatively low frequencies in peripheral blood.

The receptor's source is a male donor with ankylosing spondylitis. This sequence uses TRBV3-1 and TRBJ1-5; the D gene is perhaps TRBD1, on 6 matching bases. Material for sequencing was blood, either unsorted or a sorted T cell fraction (not recorded which). The CDR3 protein is CASSHAPGVAQPQHF. The DNA sequence is TGTGCCAGCAGCCATGCCCCAGGGGTCGCTCAGCCCCAGCATTTT.